Listed below are T cell receptor beta chains from one sample, sequenced in a study of cytomegalovirus exposure and HLA in healthy donors. Generated by immunoSEQ multiplex PCR, the TCRdb table keeps only in-frame clones and is missing some. The sample carries fewer than 250,000 clones, 79% recorded once. Sequenced input: PBMCs. These receptors all come from a woman aged 45-59 years in good health and CMV-seronegative. The CDR3 runs from the conserved cysteine through the conserved F or W. The order of the fields is clone size, D gene, V gene, J gene, CDR3 protein, CDR3 DNA. The D gene is left open where the match is weak. Clone size is shown for a subset of rows, as once, few, many or a class of expanded clone.

size: NA
D: NA
V: TRBV6-1
J: TRBJ1-2
CDR3: CASSEYMNYGYTF
DNA: TGTGCCAGCAGTGAATACATGAACTATGGCTACACCTTC

size: NA
D: TRBD1
V: TRBV7-7
J: TRBJ1-4
CDR3: CASSSPRPGQSNEKLFF
DNA: TGTGCTAGCAGCTCACCCCGACCGGGACAGAGTAATGAAAAACTGTTTTTT

size: NA
D: NA
V: TRBV6-5
J: TRBJ1-5
CDR3: CASRTDRRGPQHF
DNA: TGTGCCAGCAGGACCGACAGGCGTGGGCCCCAGCATTTT

size: NA
D: TRBD2
V: TRBV29-1
J: TRBJ2-1
CDR3: CSVGTSVDNEQFF
DNA: TGCAGCGTTGGAACTAGCGTAGACAATGAGCAGTTCTTC

size: few
D: NA
V: TRBV2
J: TRBJ1-1
CDR3: CASRSQVNTEAFF
DNA: TGTGCCAGCAGATCACAGGTTAACACTGAAGCTTTCTTT

size: NA
D: TRBD1
V: TRBV27
J: TRBJ1-1
CDR3: CASSLNRGVNTEAFF
DNA: TGTGCCAGCAGTTTAAACAGGGGGGTGAACACTGAAGCTTTCTTT

size: NA
D: TRBD1
V: TRBV18
J: TRBJ1-6
CDR3: CASSEQGGNSPLHF
DNA: TGTGCCAGCTCGGAACAGGGGGGCAATTCACCCCTCCACTTT

size: few
D: NA
V: TRBV7-8
J: TRBJ1-2
CDR3: CASSPYSNYGYTF
DNA: TGTGCCAGCAGCCCCTACAGCAACTATGGCTACACCTTC

size: NA
D: NA
V: TRBV19
J: TRBJ1-2
CDR3: CASTSSGQLLHDGYTF
DNA: TGTGCCAGTACAAGTTCGGGACAACTCCTTCATGATGGCTACACCTTC

size: few
D: TRBD1
V: TRBV4-3
J: TRBJ1-5
CDR3: CASSQEVGTGNRNQPQHF
DNA: TGCGCCAGCAGCCAAGAGGTGGGGACAGGGAATAGAAATCAGCCCCAGCATTTT

size: NA
D: TRBD2
V: TRBV10-3
J: TRBJ2-4
CDR3: CAISESSIIAGGLENIQYF
DNA: TGTGCCATCAGTGAGTCGAGTATTATAGCGGGAGGGCTTGAAAACATTCAGTACTTC

size: NA
D: TRBD1
V: TRBV5-1
J: TRBJ1-1
CDR3: CASSSGQGPEAFF
DNA: TGCGCCAGCAGCTCAGGACAGGGACCTGAAGCTTTCTTT

size: few
D: NA
V: TRBV2
J: TRBJ1-1
CDR3: CASQMNTEAFF
DNA: TGTGCCAGCCAGATGAACACTGAAGCTTTCTTT

size: NA
D: NA
V: TRBV7-2
J: TRBJ2-1
CDR3: CASSLYLRESYNEQFF
DNA: TGTGCCAGCAGCTTATATCTCAGGGAATCCTACAATGAGCAGTTCTTC

size: NA
D: NA
V: TRBV7-2
J: TRBJ1-4
CDR3: CASSTTGSVANEKLFF
DNA: TGTGCCAGCAGCACCACAGGGAGCGTGGCTAATGAAAAACTGTTTTTT

size: NA
D: NA
V: TRBV10-2
J: TRBJ1-2
CDR3: CASKLGLPNYGYTF
DNA: TGCGCCAGCAAACTGGGCTTACCTAACTATGGCTACACCTTC

size: once
D: TRBD2
V: TRBV7-2
J: TRBJ2-1
CDR3: CASSLAFGGKGNEQFF
DNA: TGTGCCAGCAGCTTAGCGTTCGGGGGGAAGGGAAATGAGCAGTTCTTC

size: NA
D: NA
V: TRBV9
J: TRBJ2-3
CDR3: CASSVAPPDTQYF
DNA: TGTGCCAGCAGCGTAGCTCCCCCAGATACGCAGTATTTT

size: NA
D: TRBD2
V: TRBV2
J: TRBJ2-3
CDR3: CASLAGVSDTQYF
DNA: TGTGCCAGTTTAGCGGGAGTGTCAGATACGCAGTATTTT

size: NA
D: NA
V: TRBV5-6
J: TRBJ2-1
CDR3: CASSLDPSFTYNEQFF
DNA: TGTGCCAGCAGCTTGGATCCTAGCTTCACCTACAATGAGCAGTTCTTC

size: NA
D: TRBD1
V: TRBV5-6
J: TRBJ2-7
CDR3: CASSLVSGTGSYEQYF
DNA: TGTGCCAGCAGCTTGGTTTCAGGGACAGGATCCTACGAGCAGTACTTC

size: many
D: NA
V: TRBV7-9
J: TRBJ1-1
CDR3: CASSSRQVNTEAFF
DNA: TGTGCCAGCAGCTCCCGACAGGTGAACACTGAAGCTTTCTTT

size: NA
D: NA
V: TRBV29-1
J: TRBJ2-5
CDR3: CSVPYGAGYGTQYF
DNA: TGCAGCGTTCCCTATGGGGCCGGGTATGGGACCCAGTACTTC

size: NA
D: NA
V: TRBV6-6
J: TRBJ2-1
CDR3: CASSYSYNNEQFF
DNA: TGTGCCAGCAGTTACTCCTATAACAATGAGCAGTTCTTC

size: NA
D: NA
V: TRBV5-5
J: TRBJ2-7
CDR3: CASSLAEGAFYEQYF
DNA: TGTGCCAGCAGCTTGGCCGAGGGAGCCTTCTACGAGCAGTACTTC

size: NA
D: TRBD1
V: TRBV7-9
J: TRBJ1-2
CDR3: CASRLAGGYGYTF
DNA: TGTGCCAGCAGGTTAGCAGGGGGCTATGGCTACACCTTC

size: NA
D: NA
V: TRBV29-1
J: TRBJ2-4
CDR3: CSVASGVGAKNIQYF
DNA: TGCAGCGTTGCGTCAGGGGTAGGAGCCAAAAACATTCAGTACTTC

size: NA
D: NA
V: TRBV11-2
J: TRBJ2-7
CDR3: CASSLGQGPGLVSGEQYF
DNA: TGTGCCAGCAGCTTGGGACAGGGTCCGGGACTAGTATCGGGCGAGCAGTACTTC

size: NA
D: NA
V: TRBV4-1
J: TRBJ2-3
CDR3: CASSQVRLSSTDTQYF
DNA: TGCGCTAGCAGCCAAGTGAGACTTTCTAGCACAGATACGCAGTATTTT

size: NA
D: TRBD2
V: TRBV27
J: TRBJ2-3
CDR3: CASSGGTSGRRVHTADTQYF
DNA: TGTGCCAGCAGTGGCGGGACTAGCGGGAGGAGGGTCCACACGGCAGATACGCAGTATTTT

size: many
D: TRBD1
V: TRBV5-4
J: TRBJ2-7
CDR3: CASSFGQGGYEQYF
DNA: TGTGCCAGCAGCTTCGGACAGGGCGGCTACGAGCAGTACTTC

size: NA
D: NA
V: TRBV6-1
J: TRBJ2-7
CDR3: CASSEALGPYEQYF
DNA: TGTGCCAGCAGTGAAGCGCTGGGGCCCTACGAGCAGTACTTC

size: NA
D: TRBD2
V: TRBV5-1
J: TRBJ2-2
CDR3: CASRSGGWNTGELFF
DNA: TGCGCCAGCCGCTCGGGGGGGTGGAACACCGGGGAGCTGTTTTTT

size: NA
D: TRBD1
V: TRBV6-1
J: TRBJ1-6
CDR3: CASSSRQGGNSPLHF
DNA: TGTGCCAGCAGTTCCCGACAGGGTGGGAATTCACCCCTCCACTTT

size: NA
D: NA
V: TRBV6-1
J: TRBJ1-4
CDR3: CASREAVFEKLFF
DNA: TGTGCCAGCAGGGAGGCTGTCTTCGAAAAACTGTTTTTT

size: NA
D: TRBD2
V: TRBV11-1
J: TRBJ2-7
CDR3: CASSLGSGPGGEQYF
DNA: TGTGCCAGCAGCTTAGGGTCCGGACCCGGGGGGGAGCAGTACTTC

size: few
D: NA
V: TRBV2
J: TRBJ2-2
CDR3: CASSEFQGNTGELFF
DNA: TGTGCCAGCAGTGAGTTCCAGGGGAACACCGGGGAGCTGTTTTTT

size: NA
D: TRBD2
V: TRBV9
J: TRBJ2-1
CDR3: CASSVLGLENYEQFF
DNA: TGTGCCAGCAGCGTATTGGGACTAGAAAACTATGAGCAGTTCTTC

size: NA
D: NA
V: TRBV19
J: TRBJ2-4
CDR3: CASSFSGVGTKNIQYF
DNA: TGTGCCAGTAGTTTCTCAGGGGTCGGCACCAAAAACATTCAGTACTTC

size: NA
D: NA
V: TRBV11-3
J: TRBJ2-1
CDR3: CASSLGRGTNSYNEQFF
DNA: TGTGCCAGCAGCTTAGGACGCGGTACCAACTCCTACAATGAGCAGTTCTTC

size: NA
D: TRBD1
V: TRBV19
J: TRBJ1-2
CDR3: CASSIGGQVGYGYTF
DNA: TGTGCCAGTAGTATTGGAGGACAGGTGGGATATGGCTACACCTTC

size: NA
D: TRBD1
V: TRBV18
J: TRBJ1-5
CDR3: CASSPGQGPLNQPQHF
DNA: TGTGCCAGCTCACCGGGACAGGGACCGTTGAATCAGCCCCAGCATTTT

size: NA
D: NA
V: TRBV11-2
J: TRBJ1-3
CDR3: CASSLVQIQGNTIYF
DNA: TGTGCCAGCAGCTTAGTGCAGATACAGGGAAACACCATATATTTT